These 18 T cell receptor beta chains were sequenced from one sample in a study of molecular identifiers for immune sequencing clone quantification. TCRdb used MiXCR to reprocess the PCR reads, holding one entry per CDR3 protein. The profile shows roughly 630,000 distinct CDR3 sequences, 25% of them singletons. The specimen sequenced was naive CD8+ T cells from blood, with Jurkat cell RNA spiked in. Subset here: FACS-sorted CD8+CD4-CCR7+CD45RA+ naive T cells. Receptor source: a human donor in good health. Some libraries in this study had Jurkat cell RNA spiked in.

The chain has TRBV6-5 and TRBJ2-2; the D gene is possibly TRBD1 (6 bases). The V gene lost 2 bases and the J gene lost 9 bases, with 7 bases spanning the gap. CDR3 length equals 12 residues. From germline, CDR1 is MNHEY and CDR2 SVGAGI. CDR3 amino acids: CASSYGDRELFF. In nucleotides, the CDR3 is TGTGCCAGCAGTTACGGGGACAGGGAGCTGTTTTTT.

Details on this clonotype: One base away lies a much larger clone, so this may be a sequencing read error. The rearrangement uses TRBV4-1 and TRBJ2-3; possible D gene TRBD2, 6 bases. Germline values: CDR1 MGHRA, CDR2 YSYEKL. This CDR3 spans 17 amino acids. CDR3 nucleotides: TGCGCCAGCAGCCAAACCACGACTAGTTTCGGCACAGATGCGCAGTATTTT. Translating gives CASSQTTTSFGTDAQYF.

The chain combines TRBV27 with TRBJ2-1, with TRBD2 as a possible D gene (5 bases). CDR1 is MNHEY, CDR2 SMNVEV, per germline (reference sequence). This CDR3 region has 17 residues. Deletions cut 2 bases from V and 3 bases from J, with 17 bases between. The CDR3 is CASSLDPSPLYYNEQFF. The CDR3 region has the DNA TGTGCCAGCAGTTTAGATCCTAGCCCCCTCTACTACAATGAGCAGTTCTTC.

The V and J genes are TRBV6-5 and TRBJ1-6; 7 bases map to TRBD1. CDR1 is MNHEY and CDR2 is SVGAGI in the germline V gene. The V gene end was trimmed by 6 bases and the J gene end by 7 bases; junction bases not matched to a gene: 9. The CDR3 extends over 15 amino acids. The CDR3 DNA reads TGTGCCAGCAGAGGACAGGACGTGGGGAATTCACCCCTCCACTTT. Residues: CASRGQDVGNSPLHF.

The genes are TRBV7-3 and TRBJ2-1, with D possibly matching TRBD2 (6 bases). The germline V gene encodes CDR1 SGHTA and CDR2 FQGTGA. The V end lost 4 bases, the J end lost 0 bases, and 13 bases lay between the germline ends. The CDR3 loop spans 16 amino acids. CDR3 coding DNA: TGTGCCAGCAGCTACGATAGCGGAGCCTCCTACAATGAGCAGTTCTTC. The encoded protein is CASSYDSGASYNEQFF.

In this sample, this clonotype turned up a few times. It may be a read error: a sequence one base away is much more abundant. This chain connects TRBV5-3 to TRBJ1-1; 8 bases are a match to TRBD1. TRBV5-3 is sorted into the ORF group, with uncertain function. The CDR3 contains 12 residues. The trim removed 8 bases at V and 10 bases at J, leaving 10 bases unmatched. In nucleotides, the CDR3 is TGTGCCAGCAGCCGGACAGGGTTGGGAGCTTTCTTT. Residues: CASSRTGLGAFF.

This clonotype was detected many times. This chain uses TRBV5-1 with TRBJ1-1; no definite D call. The CDR3 spans 14 residues. V lost 4 bases, J lost 8 bases, and 18 bases lay in between. Germline lookup yields CDR1 SGHRS and CDR2 YFSETQ. In DNA, the CDR3 is TGCGCCAGCAGCCCACCAATGGGCCAGAGCGAAGCTTTCTTT. Translated, it gives CASSPPMGQSEAFF.

Worth noting for this clonotype: This may be a read error: a much more frequent sequence differs by one nucleotide. The chain carries TRBV18 and TRBJ1-5; D is uncertain. The CDR3 is made up of 17 amino acids. Germline assignment: CDR1 KGHSH and CDR2 LQKENI. The CDR3 reads CASSPETGGYSNQPQQF. The CDR3 DNA is TGTGCCAGCTCACCCGAAACGGGCGGCTATAGCAATCAGCCCCAGCAATTT.

Points on this clonotype: Just one base apart from a much larger clone, this may be a read error. The V call is TRBV13, the J call TRBJ2-4; 9 nucleotides line up with TRBD1. The trim removed 4 bases at V and 8 bases at J, leaving 9 bases unmatched. CDR3 length equals 15 residues. Germline V gene lookup returns CDR1 PRHDT and CDR2 FYEKMQ (reference sequence). The CDR3 DNA follows: TGTGCCAGCAGCTCCACGACAGGGGGTACGCACATTCAGTACTTC. Translating it yields CASSSTTGGTHIQYF.

This sequence joins TRBV6-2 or TRBV6-3 and TRBJ2-1; D is possibly TRBD2 (6 bases). Germline V gene data show CDR1 as MNHEY and CDR2 as SVGEGT. The CDR3 covers 14 residues. Trimming took off 0 bases at V and 6 bases at J, with 9 bases between the two ends. The CDR3 nucleotides are TGTGCCAGCAGTTACTCTTGGCGGGGCAATGAGCAGTTCTTC. Amino acid sequence: CASSYSWRGNEQFF.

This clonotype was counted many times. The rearrangement links TRBV7-2 to TRBJ1-2; 7 bases line up with TRBD1. This CDR3 is 18 amino acids long. CDR1 is SGHTA and CDR2 is FQGNSA in the germline V gene. With 5 bases clipped from V and 2 bases from J, the junction kept 17 bases outside the gene matches. As DNA, the CDR3 is TGTGCCAGCAGCCCCAGAGGGGGCGGCAGGGGGGCAAACTATGGCTACACCTTC. It yields the protein CASSPRGGGRGANYGYTF.

The chain links TRBV12-3 or TRBV12-4 to TRBJ2-2; weak D call: TRBD2 (6 bases). V lost 6 bases to trimming and J lost 6 bases, with 17 bases between them. The CDR3 extends over 15 amino acids. The CDR3 region has the DNA TGTGCCAGCAGCCCTTGGCAGGGAGGTCCCGGGGAGCTGTTTTTT. Encoded protein: CASSPWQGGPGELFF.

This sequence joins TRBV3-1 and TRBJ2-3; TRBD2 aligns across 8 bases. Per germline, CDR1 LGHDT and CDR2 YNNKEL (reference sequence). This CDR3 contains 15 residues. J lost 4 bases, V lost 6 bases, and 9 bases had no gene match. CDR3 sequence (DNA): TGTGCCAGCAGAGACGGGGGGGCCTTGGCAGATACGCAGTATTTT. Its protein is CASRDGGALADTQYF.

For this clonotype: A read error may be the cause here, since a much bigger clone is one base away. A read error is likely, as this CDR3 ends without the conserved phenylalanine or tryptophan. V and J are TRBV20-1 and TRBJ1-5; D is possibly TRBD1 (6 bases). Germline assignment: CDR1 DFQATT and CDR2 SNEGSKA (reference sequence). The CDR3 covers 18 residues. The V end was cut by 0 bases, the J end by 4 bases, with 22 bases between. The CDR3 nucleotides are TGCAGTGCTAGAGACCTAAGCGGGGGGCGGCTAATTAATCAGCCCCAGCATTCT. Its translation is CSARDLSGGRLINQPQHS.

This chain joins TRBV5-8 and TRBJ1-6; D remains ambiguous. The CDR3 totals 14 residues. Germline V lookup: CDR1 SGHTS, CDR2 YDEGEE. Between the trimmed V and J ends, which lost 5 bases and 7 bases, there was a span of 13 bases. This CDR3 is CASSTNGVNSPLHF. The CDR3 DNA reads as TGTGCCAGCAGTACCAACGGCGTAAATTCACCCCTCCACTTT.

This clonotype has more than one count but fewer than ten. The chain uses TRBV7-9 and TRBJ2-5; no clear D gene. V lost 8 bases and J lost 7, with 8 bases in between. Germline V gene lookup returns CDR1 SEHNR and CDR2 FQNEAQ (reference sequence). This CDR3 is built from 10 residues. DNA for the CDR3: TGTGCCAGCGGGTCTTGGACCCAGTACTTC. Translating gives CASGSWTQYF.

The chain joins TRBV6-5 to TRBJ1-4; perhaps TRBD1 as D (5 bases). The CDR3 is 13 amino acids. Germline V gives CDR1 MNHEY, CDR2 SVGAGI. V gave up 0 bases and J gave up 11 bases, with 10 bases separating them. The CDR3 spells CASSYSGGGKLFF. CDR3 DNA: TGTGCCAGCAGTTACTCGGGGGGGGGGAAACTGTTTTTT.

This clonotype appeared a few times. The chain recombines TRBV30 with TRBJ1-6; tentatively, D is TRBD1 (6 bases). The CDR3 runs 14 residues. Deletions cut 4 bases from V and 10 bases from J, with 17 bases between. Germline CDR1 and CDR2: GTSNPN and SVGIG (reference sequence). The CDR3: CAWTPTGSGSPLHF. Here the CDR3 DNA reads TGTGCCTGGACTCCTACAGGGAGTGGATCACCCCTCCACTTT.